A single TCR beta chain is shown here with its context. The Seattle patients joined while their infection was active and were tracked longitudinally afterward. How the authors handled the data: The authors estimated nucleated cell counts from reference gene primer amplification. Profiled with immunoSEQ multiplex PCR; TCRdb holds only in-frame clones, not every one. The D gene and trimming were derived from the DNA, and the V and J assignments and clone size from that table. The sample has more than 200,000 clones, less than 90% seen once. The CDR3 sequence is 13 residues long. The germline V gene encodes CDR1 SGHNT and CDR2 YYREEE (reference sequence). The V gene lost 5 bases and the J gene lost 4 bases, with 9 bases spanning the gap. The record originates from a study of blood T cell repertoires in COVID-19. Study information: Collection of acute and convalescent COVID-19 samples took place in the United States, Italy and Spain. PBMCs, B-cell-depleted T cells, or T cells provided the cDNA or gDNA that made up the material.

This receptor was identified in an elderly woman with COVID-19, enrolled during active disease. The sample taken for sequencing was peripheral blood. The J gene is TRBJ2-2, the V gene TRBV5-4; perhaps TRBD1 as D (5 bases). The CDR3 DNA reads TGTGCCAGCAGTTACCAGGGCACCGGGGAGCTGTTTTTT. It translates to CASSYQGTGELFF.